Given below is one T cell receptor beta chain in context. V lost 2 bases and J lost 5, with 15 bases in between. The CDR3 covers 15 residues. From germline, CDR1 is MDHEN and CDR2 SYDVKM. TCRdb's table, derived via immunoSEQ multiplex PCR, lists solely in-frame clones and lacks some. The sample contains about 11,000 clones, 82% of which appear only once. The record originates from a study of follicular helper T cells after annual influenza vaccination. The V and J genes are TRBV28 and TRBJ2-5, with D perhaps TRBD2 (6 bases). The sample was CXCR5- memory CD4+ T cells sorted from blood, taken 6 weeks after influenza vaccination. This receptor was identified in an adult who received the influenza vaccine. In DNA form, the CDR3 reads TGTGCCAGCAGTTTAGCCCCAGGAGGGTTGGAGACCCAGTACTTC. Translating gives CASSLAPGGLETQYF. The full variable domain, completed using reference TRBV28 and TRBJ2-5, is DVKVTQSSRYLVKRTGEKVFLECVQDMDHENMFWYRQDPGLGLRLIYFSYDVKMKEKGDIPEGYSVSREKKERFSLILESASTNQTSMYLCASSLAPGGLETQYFGPGTRLLVL.